Listed below are T cell receptor beta chains from one sample, sequenced in a study of control samples from healthy donors and cancer patients. Generated by immunoSEQ multiplex PCR, the TCRdb table keeps only in-frame clones and is missing some. The profile covers tens of thousands of clones, with more than 85% appearing a single time and about 1.3% taken by the ten largest. The specimen was PBMCs. All receptors come from a woman aged 40 to 55 with lung cancer. Each CDR3 is given with its conserved first and last residue.

CDR3,J,length,V
CASSLGEKLFF,TRBJ1-4,11,TRBV12-3/TRBV12-4
CASSLRGSYNEQFF,TRBJ2-1,14,TRBV6-5
CASSYSTGGQETQYF,TRBJ2-5,15,TRBV6-5
CASSEGTAYQPQHF,TRBJ1-5,14,TRBV6-1
CASSEGQGGGAQHF,TRBJ1-5,14,TRBV2
CAISESAGNYGYTF,TRBJ1-2,14,TRBV10-3
CASSLEGGPGNTIYF,TRBJ1-3,15,TRBV5-1
CASSYSDSLNEKLFF,TRBJ1-4,15,TRBV6-5
CASSRLAEETQYF,TRBJ2-5,13,TRBV7-9
CASSQAIPGAAGSPLHF,TRBJ1-6,17,TRBV4-1
CASSRKQGYSYNEQFF,TRBJ2-1,16,TRBV3-1/TRBV3-2
CASCRETSGNTIYF,TRBJ1-3,14,TRBV9
CASSGATDTQYF,TRBJ2-3,12,TRBV12-3/TRBV12-4
CASKTTVAGYTF,TRBJ1-2,12,TRBV25-1
CASSPGGAGGSYEQYF,TRBJ2-7,16,TRBV5-6
CASSLLDRAEFSGNTIYF,TRBJ1-3,18,TRBV28
CASTFSGSSTDTQYF,TRBJ2-3,15,TRBV27
CASSKTGGEKLFF,TRBJ1-4,13,TRBV5-4
CASSVGSYEQYF,TRBJ2-7,12,TRBV7-9
CASSYAQGAEDTQYF,TRBJ2-3,15,TRBV5-4
CASSLDYAGPTNEKLFF,TRBJ1-4,17,TRBV5-1
CASSLTGAVYGYTF,TRBJ1-2,14,TRBV5-4
CSGAATEAFF,TRBJ1-1,10,TRBV29-1
CASSQGGTGRSGGYTF,TRBJ1-2,16,TRBV14
CASRYQADWNTEAFF,TRBJ1-1,15,TRBV19
CASSQGAPNTGELFF,TRBJ2-2,15,TRBV6-5
CASSFEAGQTYEQYF,TRBJ2-7,15,TRBV7-3
CASSKGGTEAFF,TRBJ1-1,12,TRBV25-1
CASSSPSTGNYGYTF,TRBJ1-2,15,TRBV11-2
CASSVTPGTDTEAFF,TRBJ1-1,15,TRBV2